This T cell receptor beta chain comes out of a study of T cell responses to AZD1222 COVID-19 vaccine. The V and J ends lost 0 bases and 3 bases respectively, with 5 bases between them. The CDR3 has 13 residues. Looked up from germline, CDR1 is MNHEY and CDR2 is SVGAGI. This clone was observed once. The table came from immunoSEQ multiplex PCR; TCRdb's copy has only in-frame clones and leaves some out. The sample has 75,000 to 90,000 clones, approximately 85% seen once. This TCR came from an adult in good health. The rearrangement links TRBV6-5 to TRBJ1-2; D not resolved. The sample was peripheral blood, taken on day 0 of AZD1222 vaccination. This CDR3 reads CASSYSGYYGYTF. The CDR3 DNA reads as TGTGCCAGCAGTTACTCAGGGTACTATGGCTACACCTTC.